Listed here is a single TCR beta chain. Germline values: CDR1 MDHEN, CDR2 SYDVKM. The CDR3 is made up of 15 amino acids. The V segment lost 5 bases and the J segment 7 bases; nucleotides outside the gene matches: 9. Some clones are missing from TCRdb's copy, which holds only in-frame ones; the method was immunoSEQ multiplex PCR. The sample has about 51,000 clones; around four fifths are singletons. This entry belongs to a study of blood T cell repertoires in COVID-19. Study-level information: COVID-19 samples from acute and convalescent phases originated in the United States, Italy and Spain. Nucleic acid was either cDNA or gDNA, and it came from T cells, B-cell-depleted T cells, or PBMCs.

The sample was peripheral blood. This receptor was taken from a human donor with acute or convalescent COVID-19. The donor label of this sample is uncertain. The V and J genes are TRBV28 and TRBJ2-1, with TRBD1 matching over 9 bases. DNA for the CDR3: TGTGCCAGCAGTCCGAGGACAGGGGCAGTTAATGAGCAGTTCTTC. Translation gives CASSPRTGAVNEQFF.